What follows are 6 T cell receptor beta chains derived from one specimen sequenced in a study of CD8 T cells in Susac syndrome (dated 2019 in TCRdb). Libraries were prepared through the immunoSEQ multiplex PCR assay. RNA was extracted with the RNeasy kit and 0.5 to 1 ug was reverse transcribed using random hexamers. In TCRdb, the public reads were trimmed at Q25 with fastp and aligned with MiXCR, with productive beta chains retained. Merged by CDR3 protein, the rows form single entries marked with the most common genes and DNA. Recorded for this sample are roughly 120,000 distinct CDR3 sequences; around 95% of them occurred a single time. The ten biggest clones cover 0.075% to 0.1% of the sample. The source material was CD4+ T cells from PBMCs. The source of these receptors is a human donor in good health.

The sample holds a few counts of this clonotype. The J gene is TRBJ2-7, the V gene TRBV29-1, with no clear D. This CDR3 has 12 residues. V dropped 3 bases and J dropped 2 bases, with 8 bases sitting between them. Per germline, CDR1 SQVTM and CDR2 ANQGSEA. The CDR3 reads CSVDDSAYEQYF. In nucleotides, the CDR3 is TGCAGCGTTGACGACTCAGCCTACGAGCAGTACTTC.

The chain recombines TRBV20-1 with TRBJ2-3; TRBD2 aligns across 7 bases. Germline assignment: CDR1 DFQATT and CDR2 SNEGSKA (reference sequence). The CDR3 consists of 15 residues. Trimming cost V 5 bases and J 1 base; bases outside gene matches: 9. Here the CDR3 DNA reads TGCAGTGCTGGATTGGGAGGGGCGGGCACAGATACGCAGTATTTT. Its translation: CSAGLGGAGTDTQYF.

The CDR3 here is CAIREPGDGYEQYF. In DNA form, the CDR3 reads TGTGCCATCAGAGAACCGGGAGACGGGTACGAGCAGTACTTC. The J gene is TRBJ2-7, the V gene TRBV10-3; D might be TRBD2 (6 bases). Trimming shortened V by 6 bases and J by 4 bases, and 16 bases separated the two germline ends. The CDR3 is 14 residues long. Germline V gene sequence: CDR1 ENHRY, CDR2 SYGVKD.

The rearrangement joins TRBV6-5 to TRBJ2-7, with 14 bases matching TRBD2. CDR3 length: 16 amino acids. J lost 0 bases, V lost 4 bases, and 2 bases had no gene match. The germline V gene encodes CDR1 MNHEY and CDR2 SVGAGI. CDR3 nucleotide sequence: TGTGCCAGCAGTTCGGGACTAGCGGGGGTCTCCTACGAGCAGTACTTC. Its protein product is CASSSGLAGVSYEQYF.

This chain links TRBV11-3 with TRBJ2-2; no firm D call. The CDR3 has 13 amino acids. Trimming left V 7 bases short and J 7 bases short, with 13 bases between. Germline loops: CDR1 SGHNT, CDR2 YENEEA. The CDR3 protein is CASTSGRHGELFF. DNA of the CDR3: TGTGCCAGCACTTCCGGGCGGCACGGGGAGCTGTTTTTT.

The chain employs TRBV18 and TRBJ2-5; D not certain. V was cut by 3 bases and J by 5 bases, with 13 bases left in between. Germline-derived CDR1 and CDR2 are KGHSH and LQKENI. CDR3 size: 14 residues. CDR3: CASSPERIQETQYF. CDR3 nucleotide sequence: TGTGCCAGCTCACCCGAAAGGATCCAGGAGACCCAGTACTTC.